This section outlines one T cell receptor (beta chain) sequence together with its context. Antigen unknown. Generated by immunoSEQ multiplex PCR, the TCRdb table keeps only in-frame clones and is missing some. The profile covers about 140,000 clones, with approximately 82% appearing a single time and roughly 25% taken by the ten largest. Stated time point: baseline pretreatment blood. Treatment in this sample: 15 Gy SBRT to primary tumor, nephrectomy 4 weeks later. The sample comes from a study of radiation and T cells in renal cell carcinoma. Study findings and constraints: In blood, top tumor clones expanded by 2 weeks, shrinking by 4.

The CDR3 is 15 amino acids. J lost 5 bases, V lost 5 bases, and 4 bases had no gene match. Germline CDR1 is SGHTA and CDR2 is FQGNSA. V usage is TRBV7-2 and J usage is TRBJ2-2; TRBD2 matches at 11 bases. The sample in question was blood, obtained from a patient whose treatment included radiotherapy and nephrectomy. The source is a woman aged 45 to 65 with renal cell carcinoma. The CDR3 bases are TGTGCCAGCAGCACCAGACTAGCGGGGACCGGGGAGCTGTTTTTT. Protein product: CASSTRLAGTGELFF.